Presented here are 22 T cell receptor beta chains from one specimen sequenced in a study of post-analysis software for immune sequencing data. Notes on the study in general: Patients carried roughly five TRBV segments more frequently than controls did, and TRBV5-6, TRBV5-1 and TRBV20-1 were among them.

Their cognate antigens are unknown. TCR beta cDNA libraries had unique molecular identifiers. TCRdb passed the PCR reads through MiXCR, listing each CDR3 protein once. There are about 460,000 distinct CDR3 sequences in the sample; under 55% occur only once, and over 10% lies in the top ten. Source material: blood. Every receptor here comes from a girl aged 10 to 17 with multiple sclerosis.

The chain has TRBV29-1 and TRBJ2-1, with TRBD2 identical over 9 bases. Trimming cost V 1 base and J 8 bases; bases outside gene matches: 9. The germline CDR1 and CDR2 sequences are SQVTM and ANQGSEA. The CDR3 extends over 15 amino acids. In DNA form, the CDR3 reads TGCAGCGTTGAAGGGGGTAGCGGGAGAGTCGATGAGCAGTTCTTC. Protein product: CSVEGGSGRVDEQFF.

This clonotype was seen a few times. V usage is TRBV4-3 and J usage is TRBJ1-1; D uncertain. Trimming removed 3 bases at V and 0 bases at J, with 5 bases between. This CDR3 region has 13 residues. Looked up from germline, CDR1 is LGHNA and CDR2 is YSLEER. This CDR3 reads CASSHDVNTEAFF. CDR3 sequence (DNA): TGCGCCAGCAGCCATGACGTGAACACTGAAGCTTTCTTT.

This clonotype was detected once. The chain employs TRBV3-1 and TRBJ1-2; the match to TRBD1 covers 9 bases. The CDR3 consists of 14 residues. CDR1 and CDR2 from the germline V gene are LGHDT and YNNKEL (reference sequence). V was pared by 4 bases and J by 4 bases, with 4 bases of the junction left unmatched. CDR3 in amino acids: CASSRTGEGYGYTF. The CDR3 region has the DNA TGTGCCAGCAGCCGGACAGGGGAGGGCTATGGCTACACCTTC.

This sequence joins TRBV4-1 and TRBJ2-3; no clear D gene. The germline gives CDR1 MGHRA, CDR2 YSYEKL. This CDR3 contains 14 residues. The V and J ends lost 4 bases and 0 bases respectively, with 8 bases between them. CDR3 DNA sequence: TGCGCCAGCAGCCCGCTCCTGAGCACAGATACGCAGTATTTT. This encodes CASSPLLSTDTQYF.

The chain uses TRBV29-1 and TRBJ2-1; 9 nucleotides agree with TRBD1. Germline CDR1 SQVTM, CDR2 ANQGSEA. V lost 4 bases and J lost 6; bases outside the gene matches: 7. The CDR3 sequence is 14 residues long. This CDR3 is CSVGGEDRGNEQFF. The CDR3 coding sequence is TGCAGCGTTGGGGGTGAGGACAGGGGCAATGAGCAGTTCTTC.

The CDR3 nucleotides are TGTGCCAGCTCACCACGGTTAGAGACAGGGGGCCTCACTGAAGCTTTCTTT. Translating it yields CASSPRLETGGLTEAFF. This chain links TRBV18 with TRBJ1-1; 10 bases line up with TRBD1. The CDR3 consists of 17 residues. Per the germline V gene, CDR1 is KGHSH and CDR2 is LQKENI. The V gene end was trimmed by 1 base and the J gene end by 4 bases; junction bases not matched to a gene: 9.

This clonotype was detected a few times. The rearrangement uses TRBV4-1 and TRBJ1-2; D perhaps matches TRBD1 (6 bases). The CDR3 sequence is 17 residues long. Germline lookup yields CDR1 MGHRA and CDR2 YSYEKL. Trimming removed 4 bases from V and 2 bases from J, with 20 bases in between. The CDR3 sequence is CASSLRPSRGLNYGYTF. DNA for the CDR3: TGCGCCAGCAGCCTTAGACCCTCCAGGGGACTGAACTATGGCTACACCTTC.

There are a few counts of this clonotype. The chain carries TRBV25-1 and TRBJ1-2; 7 bases are a match to TRBD1. V dropped 6 bases and J dropped 6; count of bases not matched to a gene: 13. The CDR3 extends over 15 amino acids. The germline V gene encodes CDR1 MGHDK and CDR2 SYGVNS. DNA of the CDR3: TGTGCCAGCAGGGCCAGGACAGGATCCGGGGATGGCTACACCTTC. This sequence encodes CASRARTGSGDGYTF.

The genes are TRBV24-1 and TRBJ2-3, with TRBD2 as a possible D gene (5 bases). This CDR3 has 12 amino acids. Germline CDR1 KGHDR, CDR2 SFDVKD. V dropped 12 bases and J dropped 2 bases, with 11 bases sitting between them. CDR3 residues: CAVGLSTDTQYF. The CDR3 DNA reads TGTGCCGTCGGACTCTCCACAGATACGCAGTATTTT.

This chain connects TRBV29-1 to TRBJ2-5; no definite D call. Germline assignment: CDR1 SQVTM and CDR2 ANQGSEA. The V gene lost 4 bases and the J gene lost 6 bases, with 27 bases spanning the gap. The CDR3 is made up of 17 amino acids. CDR3 sequence (DNA): TGCAGCGTTGTGGGCCGCCTTAAGGCTATTGGAATGAAGACCCAGTACTTC. This codes for CSVVGRLKAIGMKTQYF.

This clonotype was seen only a few times. The chain has TRBV20-1 and TRBJ2-3; 8 bases line up with TRBD2. The CDR3 sequence is 15 residues long. Unmatched junction bases numbered 4, after V lost 2 bases and J lost 0 bases. The germline V gene has CDR1 DFQATT and CDR2 SNEGSKA (reference sequence). Here the CDR3 DNA reads TGCAGTGCTAGATCAGCTAGCGGGAGCACAGATACGCAGTATTTT. The encoded protein is CSARSASGSTDTQYF.

The chain is built from TRBV5-1 and TRBJ2-4; possible D gene TRBD2, 6 bases. Near its end, the DNA agrees better with TRBJ2-7, so the J call may be wrong. CDR1 is SGHRS and CDR2 is YFSETQ in the germline V gene. The CDR3 loop spans 16 amino acids. CDR3 sequence reads: CASSPVSGVGSYEQYF. CDR3 nucleotide sequence: TGCGCCAGCAGCCCCGTTAGCGGAGTAGGCTCCTACGAGCAGTACTTC.

The V call is TRBV7-2, the J call TRBJ1-2; 10 nucleotides line up with TRBD1. In germline, CDR1 is SGHTA, CDR2 FQGNSA. The CDR3 sequence is 15 residues long. Unmatched junction bases numbered 3, after V lost 5 bases and J lost 0 bases. The CDR3 DNA is TGTGCCAGCAGCGAGGACAGGGGGTCTAACTATGGCTACACCTTC. Protein product: CASSEDRGSNYGYTF.

The chain recombines TRBV20-1 with TRBJ2-6; the D is unclear. V was trimmed by 5 bases and J by 3 bases, leaving 8 bases between them. Germline values: CDR1 DFQATT, CDR2 SNEGSKA (reference sequence). The length of the CDR3 is 13 residues. CDR3 nucleotide sequence: TGCAGTGCTGGCCCTAATGGGGCCAACGTCCTGACTTTC. Its protein is CSAGPNGANVLTF.

This clonotype occurred once. DNA for the CDR3: TGTGCCAGCAGTCCCGACTATGAAAAACTGTTTTTT. Translating gives CASSPDYEKLFF. The chain carries TRBV27 and TRBJ1-4; D gene ambiguous. V lost 5 bases to trimming and J lost 6 bases, with 7 bases between them. The CDR3 runs to 12 residues. Germline CDR1 and CDR2: MNHEY and SMNVEV (reference sequence).

This clonotype was detected only a few times. This chain links TRBV29-1 with TRBJ1-6; a weak D match, TRBD1 (6 bases). Germline CDR1 is SQVTM and CDR2 is ANQGSEA. The CDR3 sequence is 15 residues long. V lost 6 bases and J lost 10, with 22 bases in between. The CDR3 sequence is CSVRQGPRPGSPLHF. The CDR3 DNA follows: TGCAGCGTGAGGCAGGGGCCCCGTCCAGGATCACCCCTCCACTTT.

This chain connects TRBV7-3 to TRBJ2-3; D might be TRBD2 (5 bases). Germline V gene lookup returns CDR1 SGHTA and CDR2 FQGTGA. V lost 4 bases to trimming and J lost 2 bases, with 10 bases between them. The CDR3 is 14 residues long. In DNA, the CDR3 is TGTGCCAGCAGCTCGGACTTAAACACAGATACGCAGTATTTT. Translated: CASSSDLNTDTQYF. The full variable domain, with the rest looked up from reference TRBV7-3 and TRBJ2-3, is GAGVSQTPSNKVTEKGKYVELRCDPISGHTALYWYRQSLGQGPEFLIYFQGTGAADDSGLPNDRFFAVRPEGSVSTLKIQRTERGDSAVYLCASSSDLNTDTQYFGPGTRLTVL.

This clonotype was counted at least ten times. V gene TRBV7-2 combines with J gene TRBJ2-1; 7 bases match TRBD2. The CDR3 contains 15 residues. Germline V CDR1 and CDR2: SGHTA, FQGNSA. Trimming took 5 bases from V and 3 from J; bases not matched to a gene: 7. The chain's CDR3 is CASSMYGEGYNEQFF. CDR3 in DNA: TGTGCCAGCAGCATGTATGGGGAGGGCTACAATGAGCAGTTCTTC. Drawing the rest from reference TRBV7-2 and TRBJ2-1, the complete variable domain is GAGVSQSPSNKVTEKGKDVELRCDPISGHTALYWYRQSLGQGLEFLIYFQGNSAPDKSGLPSDRFSAERTGGSVSTLTIQRTQQEDSAVYLCASSMYGEGYNEQFFGPGTRLTVL.

The chain joins TRBV7-6 to TRBJ2-3; 9 nucleotides line up with TRBD2. The ends lost 4 bases at V and 2 bases at J; junction bases unmatched: 7. Looked up from germline, CDR1 is SGHVS and CDR2 is FNYEAQ. This CDR3 is built from 16 residues. The CDR3 DNA sequence: TGTGCCAGCAGCTACCGGGCTAGCGGGAACACAGATACGCAGTATTTT. It yields the protein CASSYRASGNTDTQYF.

The rearrangement links TRBV20-1 to TRBJ1-4; 7 bases are shared with TRBD1. CDR3 length: 17 amino acids. Unmatched junction bases numbered 12, after V lost 3 bases and J lost 2 bases. Germline CDR1 DFQATT, CDR2 SNEGSKA (reference sequence). The CDR3 here is CSARAPGQRSTNEKLFF. The CDR3 nucleotides read TGCAGTGCTAGGGCTCCGGGACAGCGCTCGACTAATGAAAAACTGTTTTTT.

The rearrangement joins TRBV4-1 to TRBJ1-5; tentatively, D is TRBD1 (5 bases). The CDR3 spans 19 residues. CDR1 and CDR2 (germline): MGHRA, YSYEKL. V was pared by 2 bases and J by 0 bases, with 20 bases between. The CDR3 DNA sequence: TGCGCCAGCAGCCAACCCTCGGACGACAGAACGAATAGCAATCAGCCCCAGCATTTT. Protein: CASSQPSDDRTNSNQPQHF.

This clonotype has a handful of counts. The gene calls are TRBV28 and TRBJ2-1, with TRBD2 matching 14 bases. Germline V gene data show CDR1 as MDHEN and CDR2 as SYDVKM. The CDR3 totals 18 residues. The junction had 5 bases not matched to a gene; V was cut back by 4 bases and J by 0 bases. The CDR3 nucleotides are TGTGCCAGCAGTTCGGGACTAGCGGGAGCTAACTCCTACAATGAGCAGTTCTTC. Its protein product is CASSSGLAGANSYNEQFF.